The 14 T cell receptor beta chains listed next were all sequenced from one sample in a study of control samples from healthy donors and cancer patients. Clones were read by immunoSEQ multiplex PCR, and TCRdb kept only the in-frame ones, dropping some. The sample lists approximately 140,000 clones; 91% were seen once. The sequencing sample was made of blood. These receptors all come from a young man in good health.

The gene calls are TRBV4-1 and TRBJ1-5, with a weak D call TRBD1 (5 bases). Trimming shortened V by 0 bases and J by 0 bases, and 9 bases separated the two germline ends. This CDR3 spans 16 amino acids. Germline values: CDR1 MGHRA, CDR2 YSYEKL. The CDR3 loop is CASSQEAGHSNQPQHF. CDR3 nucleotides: TGCGCCAGCAGCCAAGAAGCAGGGCATAGCAATCAGCCCCAGCATTTT.

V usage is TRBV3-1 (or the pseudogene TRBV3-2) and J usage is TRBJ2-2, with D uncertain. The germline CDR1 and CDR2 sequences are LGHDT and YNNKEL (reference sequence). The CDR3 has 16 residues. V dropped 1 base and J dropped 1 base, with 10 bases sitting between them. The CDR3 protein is CASSQVGQLNTGELFF. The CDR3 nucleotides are TGTGCCAGCAGCCAAGTGGGCCAGTTGAACACCGGGGAGCTGTTTTTT.

The CDR3 here is CASSLYPGPENTEAFF. In nucleotides, the CDR3 is TGCGCCAGCAGCTTGTACCCAGGGCCAGAGAACACTGAAGCTTTCTTT. This rearrangement joins TRBV5-1 to TRBJ1-1, with D possibly TRBD1 on 5 matching bases. Trimming took off 1 base at V and 1 base at J, with 14 bases between the two ends. The CDR3 is 16 amino acids. The germline V gene has CDR1 SGHRS and CDR2 YFSETQ.

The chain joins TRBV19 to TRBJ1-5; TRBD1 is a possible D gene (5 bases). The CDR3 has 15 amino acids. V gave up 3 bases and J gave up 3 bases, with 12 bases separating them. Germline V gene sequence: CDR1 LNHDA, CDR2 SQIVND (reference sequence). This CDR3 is CASSIDRTYNQPQHF. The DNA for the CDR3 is TGTGCCAGTAGTATCGACAGAACCTACAATCAGCCCCAGCATTTT.

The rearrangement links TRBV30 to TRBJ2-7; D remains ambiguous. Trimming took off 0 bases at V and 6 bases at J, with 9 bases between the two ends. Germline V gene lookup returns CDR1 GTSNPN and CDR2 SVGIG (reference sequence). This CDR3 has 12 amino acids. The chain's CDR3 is CAWSVSGVEQYF. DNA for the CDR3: TGTGCCTGGAGTGTTTCGGGTGTCGAGCAGTACTTC.

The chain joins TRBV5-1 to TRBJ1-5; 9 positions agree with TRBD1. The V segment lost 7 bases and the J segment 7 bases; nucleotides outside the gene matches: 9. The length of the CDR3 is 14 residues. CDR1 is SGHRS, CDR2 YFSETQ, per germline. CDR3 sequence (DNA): TGCGCCAGCCTCCCCGGGGACAGGGTCCAGCCCCAGCATTTT. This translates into CASLPGDRVQPQHF.

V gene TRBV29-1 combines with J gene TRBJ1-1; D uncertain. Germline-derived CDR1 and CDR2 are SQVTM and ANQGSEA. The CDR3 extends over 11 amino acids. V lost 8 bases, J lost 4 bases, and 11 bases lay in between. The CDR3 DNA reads TGCAGCTCCATGACCGCCACTGAAGCTTTCTTT. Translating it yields CSSMTATEAFF.

CDR3 in amino acids: CASSLALAGAQETQYF. The CDR3 DNA follows: TGCGCCAGCAGCTTGGCCCTAGCGGGGGCCCAAGAGACCCAGTACTTC. The chain uses TRBV5-1 and TRBJ2-5; TRBD2 matches at 10 bases. Germline trimming cut 0 bases from V and 1 base from J; bases unmatched to any gene: 3. CDR3 length equals 16 residues. Germline CDR1 SGHRS, CDR2 YFSETQ.

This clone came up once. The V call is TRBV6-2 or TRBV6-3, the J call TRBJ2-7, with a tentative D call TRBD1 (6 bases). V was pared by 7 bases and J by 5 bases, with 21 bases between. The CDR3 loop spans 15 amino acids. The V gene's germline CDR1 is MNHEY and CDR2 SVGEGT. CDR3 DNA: TGTGCCAGCACCCCGGGACACCTTTGGGACAACGAGCAGTACTTC. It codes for CASTPGHLWDNEQYF.

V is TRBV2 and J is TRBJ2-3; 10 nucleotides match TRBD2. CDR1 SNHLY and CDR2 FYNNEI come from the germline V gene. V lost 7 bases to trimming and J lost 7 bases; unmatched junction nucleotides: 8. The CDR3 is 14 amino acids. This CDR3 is CASTPSGGANTQYF. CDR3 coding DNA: TGTGCCAGCACCCCAAGCGGGGGGGCTAATACGCAGTATTTT.

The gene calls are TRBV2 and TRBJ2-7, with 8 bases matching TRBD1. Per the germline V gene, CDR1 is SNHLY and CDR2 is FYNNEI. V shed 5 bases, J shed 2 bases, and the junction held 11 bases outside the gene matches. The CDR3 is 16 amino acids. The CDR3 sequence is CASSPNTGGGAYEQYF. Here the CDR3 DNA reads TGTGCCAGCAGTCCTAATACAGGGGGTGGCGCCTACGAGCAGTACTTC.

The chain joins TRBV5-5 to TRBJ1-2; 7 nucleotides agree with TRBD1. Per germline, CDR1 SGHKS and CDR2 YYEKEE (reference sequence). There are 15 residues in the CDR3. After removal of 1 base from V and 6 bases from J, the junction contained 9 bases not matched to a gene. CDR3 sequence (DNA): TGTGCCAGCAGCTTGACTTTTACAGGGGTAGATGGCTACACCTTC. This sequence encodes CASSLTFTGVDGYTF.

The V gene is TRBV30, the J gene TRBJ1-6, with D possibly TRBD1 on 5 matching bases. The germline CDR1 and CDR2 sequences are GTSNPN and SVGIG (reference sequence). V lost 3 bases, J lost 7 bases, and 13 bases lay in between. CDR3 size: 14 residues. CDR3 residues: CAWRLDSRNSPLHF. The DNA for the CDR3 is TGTGCCTGGAGACTCGACAGTAGAAATTCACCCCTCCACTTT.

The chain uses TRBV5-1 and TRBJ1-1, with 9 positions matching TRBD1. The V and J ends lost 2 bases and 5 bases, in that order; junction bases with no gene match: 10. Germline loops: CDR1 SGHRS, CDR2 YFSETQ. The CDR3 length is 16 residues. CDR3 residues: CASSFRSPTGGTEAFF. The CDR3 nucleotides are TGCGCCAGCAGCTTCAGATCGCCGACAGGGGGAACTGAAGCTTTCTTT. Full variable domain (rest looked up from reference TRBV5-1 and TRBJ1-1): KAGVTQTPRYLIKTRGQQVTLSCSPISGHRSVSWYQQTPGQGLQFLFEYFSETQRNKGNFPGRFSGRQFSNSRSEMNVSTLELGDSALYLCASSFRSPTGGTEAFFGQGTRLTVV.